A single sample gave rise to the 5 T cell receptor beta chains below, sequenced in a study of T cell clusters in autoimmune cytopenias. TRB was amplified from about 260 ng of peripheral blood genomic DNA per sample. One tube held mixed TRB-A and TRB-B primer pools for touch-down PCR. After re-calling the multiplex PCR reads, TCRdb lists one entry per CDR3 protein, DNA absent. This sample's table reports some 6,200 distinct CDR3 sequences. This sample also belongs to another study, concerning T cell repertoires in aging, cancer and after chemotherapy.

The sequencing sample was made of peripheral blood. The receptors come from a human donor in good health.

Considering frequency, this clonotype is medium-sized. This chain links TRBV6-1 with TRBJ2-7; TCRdb picks TRBD2, but there is no DNA to check that call. The CDR3 has 13 residues. The germline V gene encodes CDR1 MNHNS and CDR2 SASEGT. The CDR3 is CASDVGRDGEQYF.

V and J are TRBV19 and TRBJ1-6. The germline V gene encodes CDR1 LNHDA and CDR2 SQIVND (reference sequence). The CDR3 is made up of 14 amino acids. CDR3 sequence: CASSFGRPNSPLHF.

This clonotype registers medium-sized by frequency. The chain employs TRBV6-6 and TRBJ1-6; no DNA is available, so the TRBD1 call from TCRdb remains unchecked. The germline V gene encodes CDR1 MNHNY and CDR2 SVGAGI (reference sequence). CDR3 size: 17 residues. CDR3 in amino acids: CASTPGGVRLYNSPLHF.

In terms of frequency, this clonotype is medium-sized. This rearrangement joins TRBV29-1 to TRBJ2-3; TCRdb gives TRBD1 as the D gene, but with no DNA this cannot be confirmed. There are 14 residues in the CDR3. The germline CDR1 and CDR2 sequences are SQVTM and ANQGSEA. The CDR3 loop reads CSVPDSPRTDTQYF.

Judged by frequency, this clonotype is medium-sized. V usage is TRBV19 and J usage is TRBJ1-5; with no DNA, the TCRdb D assignment of TRBD1 cannot be verified. This CDR3 is 14 amino acids long. Germline CDR1 LNHDA, CDR2 SQIVND (reference sequence). The chain's CDR3 is CASSGTGATQPQHF. The full variable domain, in which reference TRBV19 and TRBJ1-5 provide the parts outside the CDR3, is DGGITQSPKYLFRKEGQNVTLSCEQNLNHDAMYWYRQDPGQGLRLIYYSQIVNDFQKGDIAEGYSVSREKKESFPLTVTSAQKNPTAFYLCASSGTGATQPQHFGDGTRLSIL.